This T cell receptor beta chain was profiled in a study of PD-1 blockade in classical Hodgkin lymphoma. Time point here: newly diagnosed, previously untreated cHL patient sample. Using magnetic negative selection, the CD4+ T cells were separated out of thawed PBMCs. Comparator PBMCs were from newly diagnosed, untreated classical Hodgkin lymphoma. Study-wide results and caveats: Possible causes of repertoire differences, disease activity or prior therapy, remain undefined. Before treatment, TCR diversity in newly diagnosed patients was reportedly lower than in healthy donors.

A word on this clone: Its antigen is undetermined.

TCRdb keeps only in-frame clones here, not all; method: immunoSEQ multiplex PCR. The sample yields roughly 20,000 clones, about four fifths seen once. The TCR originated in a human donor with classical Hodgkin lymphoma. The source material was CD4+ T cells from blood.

Written as DNA, the CDR3 is TGTGCCAGCAGCGTAGCGGCGGGAGGGCTGGGAGATACGCAGTATTTT. Its translation: CASSVAAGGLGDTQYF. The V and J genes are TRBV9 and TRBJ2-3, with 9 bases aligning to TRBD2. V gave up 0 bases and J gave up 5 bases; unmatched junction bases: 7. The CDR3 has 16 residues. Germline assignment: CDR1 SGDLS and CDR2 YYNGEE.